This TCR beta chain was obtained from a study of blood T cell repertoires in COVID-19. As for the study in general: COVID-19 samples, acute and convalescent, were from the United States, Italy and Spain. The analysed material was cDNA or gDNA that came from T cells, B-cell-depleted T cells, or PBMCs.

The repertoire was sequenced with immunoSEQ multiplex PCR; TCRdb's copy has only in-frame clones and lacks some. The table includes around 300,000 clones, about 90% detected once. The CDR3 is 14 residues long. Germline assignment: CDR1 SEHNR and CDR2 FQNEAQ (reference sequence). Trimming pared 4 bases from V and 8 bases from J, leaving 14 bases between. This receptor was identified in a woman in her thirties or forties with acute or convalescent COVID-19. This rearrangement joins TRBV7-9 to TRBJ1-4, with D tentatively TRBD1 (6 bases). Specimen: peripheral blood. The CDR3 loop is CASSSLGGGEKLFF. CDR3 sequence (DNA): TGTGCCAGCAGCTCGCTAGGGGGTGGCGAAAAACTGTTTTTT.